The T cell receptor beta chain described here comes from a study of blood T cell repertoires in COVID-19. In the study's own analysis: Amplified reference gene primers provided the basis for estimating nucleated cell counts. Measured with immunoSEQ multiplex PCR; TCRdb has only the in-frame clones, and not every one. That table supplies the V and J calls and clone size; D and trimming were determined from the DNA. The top ten hold roughly an eighth of the sample, which has some 250,000 clones, around 86% seen once. This CDR3 has 16 residues. Looked up from germline, CDR1 is KGHDR and CDR2 is SFDVKD. V trimming: 2 bases; J trimming: 1 base; junction bases outside the gene matches: 6.

Sample: peripheral blood. The chain links TRBV24-1 to TRBJ1-1; TRBD1 matches 7 bases. The origin of this receptor is a man at least 80 years old with acute or convalescent COVID-19. This chain's CDR3 is CATSDSRQGTNTEAFF. The DNA for the CDR3 is TGTGCCACCAGTGATTCAAGACAGGGAACGAACACTGAAGCTTTCTTT.